These 11 T cell receptor beta chains originate from one sample sequenced in a study of CD8 T cells in ankylosing spondylitis. TCRdb re-called the 5' RACE reads with MiXCR, one entry per CDR3 protein. The sample carries 250,000 to 350,000 distinct CDR3 sequences, about 19% recorded once. Specimen: blood, either unsorted or a sorted T cell fraction (not recorded which). These receptor sequences come from a male donor with ankylosing spondylitis or in good health (not recorded which).

The CDR3: CSVELGSDEQFF. In nucleotides, the CDR3 is TGCAGCGTTGAACTCGGGAGTGATGAGCAGTTCTTC. The chain is built from TRBV29-1 and TRBJ2-1; maybe TRBD2 (6 bases). The CDR3 runs 12 residues. The V and J ends lost 2 bases and 8 bases respectively, with 10 bases between them. Germline CDR1 and CDR2: SQVTM and ANQGSEA.

The V gene is TRBV29-1, the J gene TRBJ1-2, with 9 bases identical to TRBD1. The CDR3 runs to 14 residues. Germline lookup yields CDR1 SQVTM and CDR2 ANQGSEA. V gave up 6 bases and J gave up 3 bases; unmatched junction bases: 8. For the CDR3, the DNA is TGCAGCGTAGCAACCGGGACAGGGCACTATGGCTACACCTTC. Residues: CSVATGTGHYGYTF.

The rearrangement links TRBV10-3 to TRBJ2-1; 10 bases agree with TRBD2. CDR1 and CDR2 (germline): ENHRY, SYGVKD. CDR3 length: 19 residues. Trimming took 0 bases from V and 4 from J; bases not matched to a gene: 12. The CDR3 DNA reads TGTGCCATCAGTGAGTCAGGAGCTAGCGGGAGAGTATCTTACAATGAGCAGTTCTTC. Translating it yields CAISESGASGRVSYNEQFF.

The chain is built from TRBV20-1 and TRBJ1-5; D remains unclear. There are 13 residues in the CDR3. Germline CDR1 is DFQATT and CDR2 is SNEGSKA (reference sequence). Trimming removed 5 bases at V and 5 bases at J, with 13 bases between. The CDR3: CSAPLGQHQPQHF. CDR3 DNA: TGCAGTGCTCCCTTAGGGCAGCATCAGCCCCAGCATTTT.

This chain uses TRBV5-1 with TRBJ2-7; D is perhaps TRBD2 (6 bases). V was clipped by 5 bases and J by 0 bases, with 15 bases between them. Per germline, CDR1 SGHRS and CDR2 YFSETQ. The CDR3 is made up of 15 amino acids. CDR3 bases: TGCGCCAGCAGTTTACACCCGACTAGCTCCTACGAGCAGTACGTC. Amino acids: CASSLHPTSSYEQYV.

The chain links TRBV20-1 to TRBJ2-7, with D perhaps matching TRBD1 (5 bases). V was trimmed by 4 bases and J by 1 base, leaving 17 bases between them. The CDR3 totals 15 residues. The germline V gene has CDR1 DFQATT and CDR2 SNEGSKA (reference sequence). The DNA of the CDR3 is TGCAGTGCTACCGGACCCCTTACAGGTTCCTACGAGCAGTACGTC. Residues: CSATGPLTGSYEQYV.

The chain links TRBV29-1 to TRBJ2-3, with TRBD1 matching 7 bases. The CDR3 totals 17 residues. Germline CDR1 and CDR2: SQVTM and ANQGSEA. Trimming cost V 2 bases and J 2 bases; bases outside gene matches: 13. This chain's CDR3 is CSVERTPGRGLTDTQYF. The CDR3, as DNA: TGCAGCGTTGAACGGACGCCTGGAAGGGGGCTCACAGATACGCAGTATTTT.

This clonotype was counted a few times. This chain connects TRBV20-1 to TRBJ2-3; 10 nucleotides align to TRBD2. The CDR3 loop spans 14 amino acids. Germline values: CDR1 DFQATT, CDR2 SNEGSKA (reference sequence). With V trimmed by 3 bases and J by 3 bases, 3 bases remained unmatched. This chain's CDR3 is CSASLAGVTDTQYF. For the CDR3, the DNA is TGCAGTGCTAGCCTAGCGGGAGTGACAGATACGCAGTATTTT.

A remark on this clonotype: Germline is not matched at one junction end, which may reflect a read error. The chain links TRBV5-1 to TRBJ2-2; 9 bases match TRBD2. Germline V gives CDR1 SGHRS, CDR2 YFSETQ. CDR3 size: 14 residues. CDR3 region: CASSTGTSTEELFF. The CDR3 DNA reads TGCGCCAGCAGCACGGGGACTAGCACCGAGGAGCTGTTTTTT.

The chain joins TRBV5-5 to TRBJ1-1; D is uncertain. The CDR3 totals 14 residues. Germline V CDR1 and CDR2: SGHKS, YYEKEE (reference sequence). The V gene lost 1 base and the J gene lost 0 bases, with 7 bases spanning the gap. The CDR3 protein is CASSLWALNTEAFF. The CDR3 nucleotides read TGTGCCAGCAGCTTGTGGGCCCTGAACACTGAAGCTTTCTTT.

The chain couples TRBV12-3 or TRBV12-4 to TRBJ1-2, with a weak D call TRBD1 (6 bases). Deletions cut 3 bases from V and 0 bases from J, with 14 bases between. The CDR3 extends over 16 amino acids. CDR3 in amino acids: CASSFKGGRANYGYTF. CDR3 bases: TGTGCCAGCAGTTTCAAGGGGGGGAGAGCTAACTATGGCTACACCTTC.